Listed here are 26 T cell receptor beta chains from one sample, sequenced in a study of T cells after posttransplantation cyclophosphamide. This table comes from immunoSEQ multiplex PCR, and its TCRdb copy is limited to in-frame clones, with some not included. Of roughly 20,000 clones listed, around 92% were seen once; the top ten hold 7% to 9.5%. Controls had myeloablative marrow grafts with methotrexate and calcineurin inhibitor, sampled at 1 year. The specimen comprised PBMCs, sampled after an allogeneic stem cell transplant with a calcineurin inhibitor and methotrexate. All receptors come from a female patient aged 50-59 years who received an allogeneic stem cell transplant from an unrelated donor, was CMV-positive, and had chronic GVHD only. Some of the T cells might come from the graft donor.

V gene TRBV10-3 combines with J gene TRBJ2-3; weak D call: TRBD1 (5 bases). The CDR3 runs 15 residues. The V end lost 3 bases, the J end lost 4 bases, and 14 bases lay between the germline ends. Germline assignment: CDR1 ENHRY and CDR2 SYGVKD. The CDR3 DNA follows: TGTGCCATCAGTGATTCGAACAGGAGACCAGATACGCAGTATTTT. It is translated as CAISDSNRRPDTQYF.

This clone showed up just once. The rearrangement links TRBV10-3 to TRBJ2-7, with D perhaps matching TRBD2 (6 bases). Trimming removed 2 bases at V and 2 bases at J, with 13 bases between. CDR1 is ENHRY and CDR2 is SYGVKD in the germline V gene. CDR3 size: 15 residues. CDR3 region: CAISEAGRTTYEQYF. CDR3 in DNA: TGTGCCATCAGTGAGGCTGGAAGGACTACCTACGAGCAGTACTTC.

The rearrangement joins TRBV7-8 to TRBJ2-7; 11 nucleotides agree with TRBD2. Germline V gene data show CDR1 as SGHVS and CDR2 as FQNEAQ. The CDR3 has 18 amino acids. Trimming cost V 1 base and J 0 bases; bases outside gene matches: 8. CDR3 region: CASSLGLAGNGHSYEQYF. CDR3 nucleotide sequence: TGTGCCAGCAGCTTAGGACTAGCGGGGAACGGTCACTCCTACGAGCAGTACTTC.

The chain carries TRBV27 and TRBJ2-2, with 7 positions matching TRBD2. This CDR3 contains 17 residues. Germline CDR1 and CDR2: MNHEY and SMNVEV (reference sequence). With V trimmed by 6 bases and J by 4 bases, 14 bases remained unmatched. The CDR3 coding sequence is TGTGCCAGCAGATATGACGGGAGGACTCCGGGCACCGGGGAGCTGTTTTTT. Its protein product is CASRYDGRTPGTGELFF.

CDR3 nucleotides: TGCGCCAGCAGCCAAGATTGGGTCAGGGGACCCTACGAGCAGTACTTC. Protein: CASSQDWVRGPYEQYF. The chain has TRBV4-3 and TRBJ2-7; a possible D gene is TRBD1 (6 bases). CDR3 length: 16 amino acids. V was pared by 0 bases and J by 2 bases, with 14 bases between. CDR1 and CDR2 (germline): LGHNA, YSLEER.

The chain couples TRBV10-3 to TRBJ2-7; possibly TRBD2 for D (6 bases). In germline, CDR1 is ENHRY, CDR2 SYGVKD. Trimming removed 4 bases from V and 2 bases from J, with 27 bases in between. CDR3 length equals 19 residues. CDR3 sequence: CAISARTGAEERLTYEQYF. Written as DNA, the CDR3 is TGTGCCATCAGTGCCCGCACGGGAGCAGAAGAGAGACTCACCTACGAGCAGTACTTC.

J is TRBJ1-2 and V is TRBV28, with D possibly TRBD1 on 6 matching bases. The CDR3 length is 15 residues. Deletions cut 1 base from V and 2 bases from J, with 11 bases between. The germline V gene has CDR1 MDHEN and CDR2 SYDVKM. The CDR3 loop reads CASSLSTGTNYGYTF. The CDR3 nucleotides read TGTGCCAGCAGTTTATCCACCGGGACAAACTATGGCTACACCTTC.

The V gene is TRBV19, the J gene TRBJ2-2, with 9 nucleotides matching TRBD2. The CDR3 sequence is 16 residues long. V lost 5 bases and J lost 3; bases outside the gene matches: 7. From germline, CDR1 is LNHDA and CDR2 SQIVND (reference sequence). This CDR3 reads CASSRILAGYTGELFF. DNA of the CDR3: TGTGCCAGTAGTCGGATTCTAGCGGGATACACCGGGGAGCTGTTTTTT. Combining the CDR3 with reference TRBV19 and TRBJ2-2 gives the whole variable domain DGGITQSPKYLFRKEGQNVTLSCEQNLNHDAMYWYRQDPGQGLRLIYYSQIVNDFQKGDIAEGYSVSREKKESFPLTVTSAQKNPTAFYLCASSRILAGYTGELFFGEGSRLTVL.

This chain connects TRBV6-4 to TRBJ1-5; no reliable D call. V was clipped by 6 bases and J by 6 bases, with 15 bases between them. Germline CDR1 and CDR2: MRHNA and SNTAGT. The CDR3 runs 14 residues. The CDR3 DNA reads TGTGCCAGCAGGGATCGACGGGGAATTCAGCCCCAGCATTTT. Amino acids: CASRDRRGIQPQHF.

This clone appeared a single time. The chain uses TRBV2 and TRBJ2-7; D remains unclear. CDR3 length: 14 residues. Trimming took off 1 base at V and 3 bases at J, with 10 bases between the two ends. The germline V gene has CDR1 SNHLY and CDR2 FYNNEI. CDR3 region: CASSEGAHSYEQYF. The CDR3 DNA reads as TGTGCCAGCAGTGAAGGTGCCCACAGCTACGAGCAGTACTTC.

The chain is built from TRBV5-1 and TRBJ1-2; TRBD1 matches 9 bases. Unmatched junction bases numbered 11, after V lost 0 bases and J lost 8 bases. The CDR3 runs 16 residues. Germline V gene data show CDR1 as SGHRS and CDR2 as YFSETQ. The CDR3 here is CASSLGPLGQGLGYTF. The CDR3 nucleotides read TGCGCCAGCAGCTTGGGGCCCTTGGGACAGGGCTTAGGCTACACCTTC.

The genes are TRBV29-1 and TRBJ2-5; TRBD1 matches 9 bases. The better agreement between TRBJ2-7 and the DNA end casts doubt on the J call. There are 13 residues in the CDR3. Germline V gene data show CDR1 as SQVTM and CDR2 as ANQGSEA. The CDR3 bases are TGCAGCGTAGATACAGGGGGCAAATACGAGCAGTACTTC. Amino acid sequence: CSVDTGGKYEQYF.

The chain uses TRBV6-5 and TRBJ2-1; TRBD2 aligns across 7 bases. Germline lookup yields CDR1 MNHEY and CDR2 SVGAGI. The ends lost 8 bases at V and 5 bases at J; junction bases unmatched: 6. The CDR3 totals 13 residues. The CDR3: CASSPSGNNEQFF. CDR3 coding DNA: TGTGCCAGCTCCCCTAGCGGAAACAATGAGCAGTTCTTC.

This clone was seen a few times. This sequence joins TRBV6-6 and TRBJ1-3; no definite D call. Trimming cost V 0 bases and J 2 bases, with 8 bases left between them. The CDR3 contains 15 residues. CDR1 and CDR2 from the germline V gene are MNHNY and SVGAGI (reference sequence). The CDR3 is CASSYSSLPGNTIYF. The CDR3 coding sequence is TGTGCCAGCAGTTACTCGAGTCTACCTGGAAACACCATATATTTT.

The V gene is TRBV9, the J gene TRBJ2-5; TRBD2 agrees at 16 bases. CDR3 length: 18 residues. Germline CDR1 is SGDLS and CDR2 is YYNGEE. V gave up 4 bases and J gave up 3 bases; unmatched junction bases: 9. The CDR3 is CASSLRAGLAGGKETQYF. The DNA of the CDR3 is TGTGCCAGCAGCCTCCGTGCGGGACTAGCGGGAGGGAAAGAGACCCAGTACTTC.

The gene calls are TRBV12-2 and TRBJ2-7; the D call TRBD2 from the table was never checked on the DNA. TRBV12-2 is termed a pseudogene. The CDR3 totals 17 residues. The CDR3 nucleotides are TGTGCAAGTCGCTCCAGAATGGGCGGGAGGAACTCCTACGAGCAGTACTTC. This codes for CASRSRMGGRNSYEQYF.

This chain connects TRBV6-5 to TRBJ1-5; D uncertain. The CDR3 spans 15 residues. V lost 2 bases and J lost 9, with 17 bases in between. CDR1 MNHEY and CDR2 SVGAGI come from the germline V gene. CDR3 coding DNA: TGTGCCAGCAGTTACGCGGGGTCCCGTTCCAGGCCCCAGCATTTT. Translation gives CASSYAGSRSRPQHF.

The V and J genes are TRBV2 and TRBJ2-2, with 10 bases matching TRBD1. V dropped 8 bases and J dropped 5; count of bases not matched to a gene: 5. This CDR3 spans 14 amino acids. CDR1 SNHLY and CDR2 FYNNEI come from the germline V gene. CDR3 DNA sequence: TGTGCCAGCGTAGGACAGGGGGGGACCGGGGAGCTGTTTTTT. Residues: CASVGQGGTGELFF.

This rearrangement joins TRBV27 to TRBJ1-6; the D gene is possibly TRBD1 (5 bases). The germline CDR1 and CDR2 sequences are MNHEY and SMNVEV (reference sequence). The V gene lost 6 bases and the J gene lost 7 bases, with 19 bases spanning the gap. This CDR3 has 16 amino acids. CDR3 protein: CASSPPIGARNSPLHF. The CDR3 DNA reads TGTGCCAGCAGCCCCCCGATAGGGGCGAGAAATTCACCCCTCCACTTT.

CDR3 protein: CASSLILGGRGTGELFF. The CDR3 nucleotides are TGCGCCAGCAGCTTGATTCTCGGCGGGAGAGGTACCGGGGAGCTGTTTTTT. This chain links TRBV5-1 with TRBJ2-2; 7 bases align to TRBD2. Germline V gives CDR1 SGHRS, CDR2 YFSETQ. Trimming cost V 1 base and J 5 bases; bases outside gene matches: 11. The CDR3 runs to 17 residues.

CDR3 DNA sequence: TGTGCCAGCAGGCAGGGGCGGTACGAGCAGTACTTC. Amino acids: CASRQGRYEQYF. This chain uses TRBV7-8 with TRBJ2-7; TRBD1 might be the D (6 bases). The CDR3 is 12 residues long. The V end was cut by 6 bases, the J end by 4 bases, with 10 bases between. Germline assignment: CDR1 SGHVS and CDR2 FQNEAQ. The entire variable domain, with the rest obtained from reference TRBV7-8 and TRBJ2-7, is as follows: GAGVSQSPRYKVAKRGQDVALRCDPISGHVSLFWYQQALGQGPEFLTYFQNEAQLDKSGLPSDRFFAERPEGSVSTLKIQRTQQEDSAVYLCASRQGRYEQYFGPGTRLTVT.

The CDR3 region has the DNA TGCGCCAGCAGCTTACGGGCTAGCGGAAACACAGATACGCAGTATTTT. Protein product: CASSLRASGNTDTQYF. V gene TRBV5-1 combines with J gene TRBJ2-3; TRBD2 matches at 7 bases. CDR3 length: 16 amino acids. Trimming cost V 2 bases and J 2 bases; bases outside gene matches: 8. The V gene's germline CDR1 is SGHRS and CDR2 YFSETQ.

The chain joins TRBV11-2 to TRBJ2-7; 9 bases are shared with TRBD1. The CDR3 is made up of 17 amino acids. The J segment lost 4 bases and the V segment lost 0 bases, leaving 10 bases of the junction unmatched. Germline CDR1 and CDR2: SGHAT and FQNNGV. CDR3 in DNA: TGTGCCAGCAGCTTAGATGGGTTTGGGACAGGGCAATACGAGCAGTACTTC. This gives the protein CASSLDGFGTGQYEQYF.

The V gene is TRBV7-2, the J gene TRBJ2-1; TRBD2 agrees at 9 bases. The length of the CDR3 is 12 residues. Germline V gives CDR1 SGHTA, CDR2 FQGNSA. The junction had 1 base not matched to a gene; V was cut back by 3 bases and J by 10 bases. The CDR3: CASSFLAGEQFF. DNA of the CDR3: TGTGCCAGCAGCTTTCTAGCGGGAGAGCAGTTCTTC.

J is TRBJ1-1 and V is TRBV14; D unresolved. CDR3 size: 14 residues. Germline CDR1 SGHDN, CDR2 FVKESK. Trimming shortened V by 4 bases and J by 1 base, and 10 bases separated the two germline ends. CDR3 DNA sequence: TGTGCCAGCAGCCTACAACTAAAGAACACTGAAGCTTTCTTT. Translation: CASSLQLKNTEAFF.

This clone has just a few counts. The V call is TRBV2, the J call TRBJ1-5; no firm D call. The CDR3 totals 13 residues. V was cut by 2 bases and J by 6 bases, with 8 bases left in between. Germline V gene lookup returns CDR1 SNHLY and CDR2 FYNNEI. In DNA form, the CDR3 reads TGTGCCAGCAGTGAAACCAGGCTTCAGCCCCAGCATTTT. The encoded protein is CASSETRLQPQHF.